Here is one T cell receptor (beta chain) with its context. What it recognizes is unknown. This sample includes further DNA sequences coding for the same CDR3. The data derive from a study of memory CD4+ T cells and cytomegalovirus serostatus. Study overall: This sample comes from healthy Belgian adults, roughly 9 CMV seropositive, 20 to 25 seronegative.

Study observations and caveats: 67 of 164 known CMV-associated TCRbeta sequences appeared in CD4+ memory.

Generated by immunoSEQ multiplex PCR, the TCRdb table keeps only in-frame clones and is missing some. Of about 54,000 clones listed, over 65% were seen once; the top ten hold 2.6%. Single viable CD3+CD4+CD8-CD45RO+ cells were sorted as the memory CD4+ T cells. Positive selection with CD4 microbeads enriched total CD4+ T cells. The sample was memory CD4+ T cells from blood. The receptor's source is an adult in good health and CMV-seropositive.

CDR3 protein: CASSLRGLAADTQYF. CDR3 sequence (DNA): TGCGCCAGCAGCTTGAGAGGGCTAGCCGCAGATACGCAGTATTTT. The chain combines TRBV5-1 with TRBJ2-3; the D gene is possibly TRBD2 (5 bases). The CDR3 runs to 15 residues. V was shortened by 1 base and J by 4 bases, with 13 bases between the two germline ends. CDR1 SGHRS and CDR2 YFSETQ come from the germline V gene.